This TCR beta chain was profiled in a study of blood T cell repertoires in COVID-19 (dated by TCRdb to about 2020). About the investigation overall: The collaborator samples originated in the United States, Italy and Spain and spanned the acute and convalescent phases of COVID-19. The prospective study material was composed of cDNA or gDNA derived from T cells, B-cell-depleted T cells, or PBMCs. The dataset comprised deeply sampled blood TCRbeta repertoires from subjects exposed to, actively infected with, or recovered from COVID-19. The repertoires were released in a freely available public database intended as a resource for research on the immune response to SARS-CoV-2. Samples were obtained from the ongoing ImmuneRACE study (first 160 participants) and from 1,200 or so subjects provided by 6 global collaborators. Sample metadata almost always included a de-identified subject ID, COVID-19 status, age in years and sex. Where available, HLA class I and class II types were taken from metadata supplied by the sample provider and were not determined by assay-based typing.

Enrolling through a virtual design, the prospective study's participants ranged in age from roughly 18 to 90 years and lived across 24 United States geographic areas. In the prospective study, participants were assigned to cohorts based on the clinical history participants reported in a screening survey and a study questionnaire. Each participant in the prospective study had whole blood, serum and a nasopharyngeal or oropharyngeal swab collected by mobile phlebotomists. Over a roughly two-month period, participants in the prospective study had the option of providing additional blood draws and questionnaires. Blood samples from the prospective study were shipped frozen or at room temperature prior to DNA extraction. TCRbeta CDR3 regions were amplified from genomic DNA using the immunoSEQ Assay, a bias-controlled multiplex PCR. Turning to the authors' computational methods: Nucleated cell counts per sample were estimated from amplification of reference gene primers within the assay. To quantify the absolute abundance of each unique TCRbeta CDR3 rearrangement, sequence reads were collapsed and filtered. For each sample, productive Simpson clonality was calculated as the square root of Simpson's diversity index across productive rearrangements. The immuneACCESS repertoire file appears here via TCRdb, limited to in-frame rearrangements. These files lack a portion of the clones; in checked studies, under half of the deficit traces to unresolved V genes, and the cause of the others is not known. The V and J calls and the clone size are those of that table, but D and trimming were determined from the DNA. This sample is represented by around 140,000 clones; about 80% of them were singletons. The ten largest clones add up to roughly 2.3% of the sample.

The junction shows trimming of 4 bases on V and 0 bases on J, plus 14 bases between the germline ends. Via the germline V gene (reference sequence), CDR1 is SGHNT and CDR2 YYREEE. From the cysteine through the phenylalanine, the CDR3 covers 16 amino acids. Only the CDR3 DNA stays, 48 bases, in frame from base 1. Regarding this clone: Which antigen it targets is not known. Qualities for individual bases were not recorded, and no much larger clone is one base off.

Summary of the overall study and its limitations: The amount of clinical and demographic metadata varied by source and participant and was provided uncurated.

The sequence links TRBV5-4 to TRBJ1-3, with TRBD1 tentatively as D gene (6 bases match). Material: PBMCs or T cells enriched from blood (not recorded which). This TCR derives from a man aged 35 to 55 with acute COVID-19. The DNA reads as follows: TGTGCCAGCAGCCCGGGCGGGGGCCTCTCTGGAAACACCATATATTTT. This yields the protein CASSPGGGLSGNTIYF.